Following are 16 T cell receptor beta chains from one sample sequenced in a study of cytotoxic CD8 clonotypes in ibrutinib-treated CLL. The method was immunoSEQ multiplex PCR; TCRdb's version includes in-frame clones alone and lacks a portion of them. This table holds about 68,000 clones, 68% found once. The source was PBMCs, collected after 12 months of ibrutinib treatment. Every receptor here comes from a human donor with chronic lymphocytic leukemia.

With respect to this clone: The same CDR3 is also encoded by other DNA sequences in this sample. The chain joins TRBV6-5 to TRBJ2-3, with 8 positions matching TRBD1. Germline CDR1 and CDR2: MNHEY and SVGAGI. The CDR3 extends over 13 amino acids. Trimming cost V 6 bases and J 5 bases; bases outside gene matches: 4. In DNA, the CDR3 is TGTGCCAGCAGGGAAACAGGGGGAGATACGCAGTATTTT. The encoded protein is CASRETGGDTQYF.

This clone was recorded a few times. The CDR3 here is CASSEARTNTGELFF. Here the CDR3 DNA reads TGTGCCAGCAGTGAGGCCAGAACCAACACCGGGGAGCTGTTTTTT. The chain uses TRBV2 and TRBJ2-2; D is ambiguous. From germline, CDR1 is SNHLY and CDR2 FYNNEI. With 3 bases removed from V and 2 bases from J, the gap between germline ends came to 10 bases. The CDR3 runs 15 residues.

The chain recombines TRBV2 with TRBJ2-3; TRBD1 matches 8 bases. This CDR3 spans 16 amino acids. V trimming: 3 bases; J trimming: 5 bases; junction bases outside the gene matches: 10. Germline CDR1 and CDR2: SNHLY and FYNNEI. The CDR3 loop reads CASSEYGRQGIDTQYF. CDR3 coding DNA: TGTGCCAGCAGTGAGTACGGGCGACAGGGGATAGATACGCAGTATTTT.

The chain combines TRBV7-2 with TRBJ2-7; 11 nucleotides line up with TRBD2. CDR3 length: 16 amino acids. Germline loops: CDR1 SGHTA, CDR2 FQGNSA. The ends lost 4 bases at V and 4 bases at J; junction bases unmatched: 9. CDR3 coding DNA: TGTGCCAGCAGCTCCGATAGCGGGGGGGCGGTATACGAGCAGTACTTC. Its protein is CASSSDSGGAVYEQYF.

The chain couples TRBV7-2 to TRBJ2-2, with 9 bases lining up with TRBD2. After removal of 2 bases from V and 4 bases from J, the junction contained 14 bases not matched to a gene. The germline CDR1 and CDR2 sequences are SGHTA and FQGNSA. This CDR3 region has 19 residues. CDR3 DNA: TGTGCCAGCAGCTTACGAGTAGCGGGGGCCTCGAGGGGCACCGGGGAGCTGTTTTTT. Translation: CASSLRVAGASRGTGELFF.

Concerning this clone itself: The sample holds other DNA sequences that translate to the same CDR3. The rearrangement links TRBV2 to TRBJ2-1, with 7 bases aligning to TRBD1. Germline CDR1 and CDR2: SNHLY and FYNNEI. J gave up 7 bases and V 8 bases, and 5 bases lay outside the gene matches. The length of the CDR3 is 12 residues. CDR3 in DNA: TGTGCCAGCTCGACAGGGTTTAATGAGCAGTTCTTC. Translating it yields CASSTGFNEQFF.

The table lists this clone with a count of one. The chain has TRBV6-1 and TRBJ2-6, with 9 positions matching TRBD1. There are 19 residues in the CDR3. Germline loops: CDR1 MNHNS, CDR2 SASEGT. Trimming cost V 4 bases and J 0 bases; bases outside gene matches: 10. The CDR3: CASSGPTGGASSGANVLTF. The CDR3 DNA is TGTGCCAGCAGTGGCCCTACAGGGGGCGCGAGCTCTGGGGCCAACGTCCTGACTTTC.

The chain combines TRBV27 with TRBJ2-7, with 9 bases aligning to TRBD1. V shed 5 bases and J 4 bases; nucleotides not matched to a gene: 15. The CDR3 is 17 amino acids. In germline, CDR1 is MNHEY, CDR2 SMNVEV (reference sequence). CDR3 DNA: TGTGCCAGCAGTCGACCCCCTTCCGGGACAGGGTTGTACGAGCAGTACTTC. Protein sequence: CASSRPPSGTGLYEQYF.

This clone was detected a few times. Written as DNA, the CDR3 is TGCGCCAGCAGCTTGGGCCAGATTTCCGGGGAGCTGTTTTTT. It yields the protein CASSLGQISGELFF. This chain uses TRBV5-1 with TRBJ2-2; no clear D gene. This CDR3 spans 14 amino acids. The germline V and J ends were trimmed by 0 bases and 6 bases, with 9 bases remaining between them. Germline loops: CDR1 SGHRS, CDR2 YFSETQ.

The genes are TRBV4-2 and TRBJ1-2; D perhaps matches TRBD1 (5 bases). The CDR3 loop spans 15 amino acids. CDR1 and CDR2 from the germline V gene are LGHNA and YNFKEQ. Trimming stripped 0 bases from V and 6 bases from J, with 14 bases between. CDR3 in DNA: TGTGCCAGCAGCCAAGATCACCCAGGGAAGGATGGCTACACCTTC. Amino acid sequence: CASSQDHPGKDGYTF.

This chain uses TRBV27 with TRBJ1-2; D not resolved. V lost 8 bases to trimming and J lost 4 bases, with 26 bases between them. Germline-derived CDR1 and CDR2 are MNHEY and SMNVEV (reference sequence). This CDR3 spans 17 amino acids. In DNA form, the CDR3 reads TGTGCCAGCCGCCTCGCAGTCCCCATTCCAGCCCTCTATGGCTACACCTTC. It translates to CASRLAVPIPALYGYTF.

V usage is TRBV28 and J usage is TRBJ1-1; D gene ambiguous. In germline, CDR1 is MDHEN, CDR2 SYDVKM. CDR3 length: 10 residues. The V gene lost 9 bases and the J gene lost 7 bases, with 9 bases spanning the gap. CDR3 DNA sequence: TGTGCCAGTACGAGGGTTGAAGCTTTCTTT. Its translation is CASTRVEAFF.

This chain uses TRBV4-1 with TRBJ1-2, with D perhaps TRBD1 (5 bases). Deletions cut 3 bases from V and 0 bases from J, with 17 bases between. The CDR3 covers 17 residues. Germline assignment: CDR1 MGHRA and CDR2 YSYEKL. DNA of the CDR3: TGCGCCAGCAGCCAGACCGTAAGGCAGGGCTCTAACTATGGCTACACCTTC. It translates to CASSQTVRQGSNYGYTF.

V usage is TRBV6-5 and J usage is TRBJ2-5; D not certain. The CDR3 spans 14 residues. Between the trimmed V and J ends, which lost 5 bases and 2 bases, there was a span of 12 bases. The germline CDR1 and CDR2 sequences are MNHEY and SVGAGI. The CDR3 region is CASSDRTVQETQYF. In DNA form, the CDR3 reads TGTGCCAGCAGTGACCGGACGGTGCAAGAGACCCAGTACTTC.

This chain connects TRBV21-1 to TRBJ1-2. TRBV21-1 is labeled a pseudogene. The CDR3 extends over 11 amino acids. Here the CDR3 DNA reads TGTGCCAGCAGCAGCTTCTATGGCTACACCTTC. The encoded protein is CASSSFYGYTF.

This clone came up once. The CDR3 reads CASSVVGTVNEQFF. CDR3 nucleotides: TGTGCCAGCAGCGTAGTCGGGACAGTCAATGAGCAGTTCTTC. The rearrangement joins TRBV9 to TRBJ2-1; the match to TRBD1 covers 7 bases. With V trimmed by 0 bases and J by 6 bases, 3 bases remained unmatched. CDR1 is SGDLS, CDR2 YYNGEE, per germline. The CDR3 consists of 14 residues.